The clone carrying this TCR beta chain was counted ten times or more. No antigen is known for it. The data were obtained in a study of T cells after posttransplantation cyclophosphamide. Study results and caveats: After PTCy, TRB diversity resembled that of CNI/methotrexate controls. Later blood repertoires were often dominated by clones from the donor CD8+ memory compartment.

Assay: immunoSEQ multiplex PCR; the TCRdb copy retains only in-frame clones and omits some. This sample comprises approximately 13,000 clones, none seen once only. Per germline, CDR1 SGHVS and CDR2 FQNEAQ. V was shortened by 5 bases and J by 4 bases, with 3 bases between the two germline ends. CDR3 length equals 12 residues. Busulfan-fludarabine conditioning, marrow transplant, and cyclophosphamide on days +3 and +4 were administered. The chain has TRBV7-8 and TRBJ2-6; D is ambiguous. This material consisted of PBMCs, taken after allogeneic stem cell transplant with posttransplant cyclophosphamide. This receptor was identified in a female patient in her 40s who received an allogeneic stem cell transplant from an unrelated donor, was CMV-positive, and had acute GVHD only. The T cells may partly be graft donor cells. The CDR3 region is CASSLGANVLTF. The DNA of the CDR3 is TGTGCCAGCAGCCTCGGGGCCAACGTCCTGACTTTC.